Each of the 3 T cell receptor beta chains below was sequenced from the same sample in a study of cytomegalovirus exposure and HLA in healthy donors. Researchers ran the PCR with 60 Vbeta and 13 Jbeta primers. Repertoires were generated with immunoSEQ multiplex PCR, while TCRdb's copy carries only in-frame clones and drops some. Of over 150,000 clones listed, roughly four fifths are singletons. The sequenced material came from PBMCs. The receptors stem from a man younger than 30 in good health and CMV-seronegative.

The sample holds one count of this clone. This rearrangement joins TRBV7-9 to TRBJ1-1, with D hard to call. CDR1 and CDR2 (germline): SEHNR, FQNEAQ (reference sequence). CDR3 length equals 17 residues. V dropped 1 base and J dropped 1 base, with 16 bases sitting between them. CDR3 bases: TGTGCCAGCAGCTTAGAGGGCAAGCGGAGGAGGAACACTGAAGCTTTCTTT. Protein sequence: CASSLEGKRRRNTEAFF.

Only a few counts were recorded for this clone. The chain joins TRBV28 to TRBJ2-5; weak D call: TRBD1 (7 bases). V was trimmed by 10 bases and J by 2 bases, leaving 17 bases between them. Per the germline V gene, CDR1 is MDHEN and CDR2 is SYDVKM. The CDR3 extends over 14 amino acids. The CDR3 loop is CAIAPQGRQETQYF. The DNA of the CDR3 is TGTGCCATCGCTCCACAGGGGAGGCAAGAGACCCAGTACTTC.

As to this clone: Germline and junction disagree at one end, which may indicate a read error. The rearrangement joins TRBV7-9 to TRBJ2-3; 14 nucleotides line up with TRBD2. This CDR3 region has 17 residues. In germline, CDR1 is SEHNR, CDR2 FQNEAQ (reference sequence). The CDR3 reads CSSSGPGTSGSTDTQYF. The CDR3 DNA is TGTTCCAGCAGCGGCCCCGGGACTAGCGGGAGTACAGATACGCAGTATTTT.